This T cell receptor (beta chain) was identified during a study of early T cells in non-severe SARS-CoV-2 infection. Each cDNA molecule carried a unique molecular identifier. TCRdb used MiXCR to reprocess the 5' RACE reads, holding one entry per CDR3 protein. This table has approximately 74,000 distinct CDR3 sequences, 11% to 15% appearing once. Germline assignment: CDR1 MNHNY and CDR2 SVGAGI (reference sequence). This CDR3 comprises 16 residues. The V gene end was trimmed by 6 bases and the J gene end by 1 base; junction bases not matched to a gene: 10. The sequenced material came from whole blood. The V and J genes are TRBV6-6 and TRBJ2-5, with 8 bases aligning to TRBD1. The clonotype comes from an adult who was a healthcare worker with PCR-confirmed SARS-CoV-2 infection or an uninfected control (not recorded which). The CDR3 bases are TGTGCCAGCAGCCGCAGGACAGGGCAATTCCAAGAGACCCAGTACTTC. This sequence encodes CASSRRTGQFQETQYF.